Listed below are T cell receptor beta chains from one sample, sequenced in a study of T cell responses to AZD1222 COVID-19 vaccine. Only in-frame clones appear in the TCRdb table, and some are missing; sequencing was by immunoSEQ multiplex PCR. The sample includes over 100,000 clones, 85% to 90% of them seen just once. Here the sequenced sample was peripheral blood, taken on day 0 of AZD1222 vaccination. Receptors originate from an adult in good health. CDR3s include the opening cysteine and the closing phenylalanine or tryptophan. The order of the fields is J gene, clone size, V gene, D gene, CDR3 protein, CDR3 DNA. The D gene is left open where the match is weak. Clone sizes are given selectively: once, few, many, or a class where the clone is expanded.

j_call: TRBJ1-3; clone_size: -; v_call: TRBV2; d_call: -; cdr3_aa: CASSLAGSGNTIYF; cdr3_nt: TGTGCCAGCTCCTTAGCGGGCTCTGGAAACACCATATATTTT
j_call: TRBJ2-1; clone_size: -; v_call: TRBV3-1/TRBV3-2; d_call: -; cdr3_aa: CASSHGDSLYNEQFF; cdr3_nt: TGTGCCAGCAGCCATGGTGATTCGCTCTACAATGAGCAGTTCTTC
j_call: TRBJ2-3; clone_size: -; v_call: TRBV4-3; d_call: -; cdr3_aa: CASSQDPHTDTQYF; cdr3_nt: TGCGCCAGCAGCCAAGATCCCCACACAGATACGCAGTATTTT
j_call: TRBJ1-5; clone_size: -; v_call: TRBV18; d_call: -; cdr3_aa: CASSPMGGGGQPQHF; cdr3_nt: TGTGCCAGCTCACCAATGGGAGGAGGCGGCCAGCCCCAGCATTTT
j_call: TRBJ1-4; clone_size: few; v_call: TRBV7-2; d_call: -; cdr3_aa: CASSLDGGFNEKLFF; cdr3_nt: TGTGCCAGCAGCTTAGATGGGGGGTTTAATGAAAAACTGTTTTTT
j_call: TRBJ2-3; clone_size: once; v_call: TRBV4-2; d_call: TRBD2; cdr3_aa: CASSSEGLAGADTQYF; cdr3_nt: TGTGCCAGCAGTTCAGAGGGACTAGCGGGGGCAGATACGCAGTATTTT
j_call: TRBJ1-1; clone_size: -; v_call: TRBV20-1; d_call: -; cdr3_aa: CSAPKDVEAFF; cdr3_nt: TGCAGTGCACCTAAGGACGTTGAAGCTTTCTTT
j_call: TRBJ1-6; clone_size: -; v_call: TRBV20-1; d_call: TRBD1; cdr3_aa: CSASDRGASPLHF; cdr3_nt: TGCAGTGCTAGTGACAGGGGAGCTTCACCCCTCCACTTT
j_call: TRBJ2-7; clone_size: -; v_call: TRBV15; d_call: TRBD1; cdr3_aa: CATSRRDSSFEQYF; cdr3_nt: TGTGCCACCAGCAGACGGGACAGTAGTTTCGAGCAGTACTTC
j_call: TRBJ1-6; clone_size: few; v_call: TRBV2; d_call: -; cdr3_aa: CASSEDNSYNSPLHF; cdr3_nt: TGTGCCAGCAGTGAAGACAACTCCTATAATTCACCCCTCCACTTT
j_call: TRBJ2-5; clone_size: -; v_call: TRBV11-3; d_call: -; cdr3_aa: CASSLAGVETQYF; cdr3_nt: TGTGCCAGCAGCTTAGCAGGTGTGGAGACCCAGTACTTC
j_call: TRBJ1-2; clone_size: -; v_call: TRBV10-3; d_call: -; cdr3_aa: CAITQGPDNYGYTF; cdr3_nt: TGTGCCATCACTCAGGGGCCGGATAACTATGGCTACACCTTC
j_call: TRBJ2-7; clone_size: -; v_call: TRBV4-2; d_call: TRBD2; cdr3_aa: CASSQAPGLAFYEQYF; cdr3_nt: TGTGCCAGCAGCCAAGCCCCGGGACTAGCGTTCTACGAGCAGTACTTC
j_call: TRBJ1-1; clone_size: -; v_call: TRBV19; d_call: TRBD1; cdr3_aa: CASSDRGVGPEAFF; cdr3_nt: TGTGCCAGTAGTGACAGGGGAGTAGGGCCTGAAGCTTTCTTT
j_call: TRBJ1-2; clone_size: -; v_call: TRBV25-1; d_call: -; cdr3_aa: CASSGTSYYGYTF; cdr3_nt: TGTGCCAGCAGTGGCACCTCCTACTATGGCTACACCTTC
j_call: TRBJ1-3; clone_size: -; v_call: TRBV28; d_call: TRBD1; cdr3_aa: CASSSRGLPVTIYF; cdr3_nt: TGTGCCAGCAGTTCCAGGGGGCTCCCGGTCACCATATATTTT
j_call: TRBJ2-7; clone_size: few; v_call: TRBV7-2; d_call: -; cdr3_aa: CASSPGKGDYEQYF; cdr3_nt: TGTGCCAGCAGCCCAGGGAAAGGGGACTACGAGCAGTACTTC
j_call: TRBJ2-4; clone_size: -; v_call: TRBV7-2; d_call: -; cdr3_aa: CASSRAVSSKNIQYF; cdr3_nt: TGTGCCAGCAGCCGGGCGGTCAGCTCGAAAAACATTCAGTACTTC
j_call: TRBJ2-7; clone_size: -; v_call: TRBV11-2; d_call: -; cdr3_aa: CASSLELASSYEQYF; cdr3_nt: TGTGCCAGCAGCTTAGAGCTAGCCTCCTCCTACGAGCAGTACTTC
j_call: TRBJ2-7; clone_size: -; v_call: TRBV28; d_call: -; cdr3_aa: CASSLSRYEQYF; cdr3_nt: TGTGCCAGCAGTCTCTCTCGCTACGAGCAGTACTTC
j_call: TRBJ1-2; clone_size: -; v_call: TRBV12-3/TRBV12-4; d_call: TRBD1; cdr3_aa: CASSKTGIGYTF; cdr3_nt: TGTGCCAGCAGCAAGACAGGGATTGGCTACACCTTC
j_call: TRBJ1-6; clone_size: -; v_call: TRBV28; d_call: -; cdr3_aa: CASRKSSSYNSPLHF; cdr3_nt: TGTGCCAGCAGAAAATCGAGCTCCTATAATTCACCCCTCCACTTT
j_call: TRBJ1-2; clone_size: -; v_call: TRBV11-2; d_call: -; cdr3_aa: CASSPDSNYGYTF; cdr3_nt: TGTGCCAGCAGCCCGGACAGTAACTATGGCTACACCTTC
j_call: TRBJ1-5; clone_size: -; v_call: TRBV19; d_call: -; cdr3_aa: CASSITVGQPQHF; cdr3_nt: TGTGCCAGTAGTATAACAGTGGGTCAGCCCCAGCATTTT
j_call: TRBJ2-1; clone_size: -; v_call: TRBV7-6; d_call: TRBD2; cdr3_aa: CASSLWASGDNEQFF; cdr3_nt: TGTGCCAGCAGCTTATGGGCTAGCGGGGACAATGAGCAGTTCTTC
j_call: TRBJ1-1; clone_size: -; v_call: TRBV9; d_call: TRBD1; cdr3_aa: CASSRDRADTEAFF; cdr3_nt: TGTGCCAGCAGCCGAGACAGGGCTGACACTGAAGCTTTCTTT
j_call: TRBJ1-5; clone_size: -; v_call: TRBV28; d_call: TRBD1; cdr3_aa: CASTPRPGTGNQPQHF; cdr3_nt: TGTGCCAGCACCCCCCGCCCCGGGACAGGCAATCAGCCCCAGCATTTT
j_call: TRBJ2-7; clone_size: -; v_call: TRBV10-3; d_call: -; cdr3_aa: CAISDRGEQYF; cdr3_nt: TGTGCCATCAGTGACAGGGGTGAGCAGTACTTC
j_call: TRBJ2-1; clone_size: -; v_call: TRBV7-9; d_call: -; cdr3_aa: CASSLAQGLFIEQFF; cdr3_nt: TGTGCCAGCAGCTTAGCTCAGGGGCTTTTTATTGAGCAGTTCTTC
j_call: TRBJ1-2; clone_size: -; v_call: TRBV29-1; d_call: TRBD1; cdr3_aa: CSVEQQGAKNGYTF; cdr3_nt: TGCAGCGTAGAACAGCAGGGGGCGAAGAATGGCTACACCTTC
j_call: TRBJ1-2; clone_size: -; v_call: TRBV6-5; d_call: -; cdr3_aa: CASSYPPGQNYGYTF; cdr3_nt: TGTGCCAGCAGTTACCCCCCCGGACAGAACTATGGCTACACCTTC
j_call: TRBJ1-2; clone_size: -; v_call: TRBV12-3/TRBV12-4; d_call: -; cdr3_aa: CASSLGTYGYTF; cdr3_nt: TGTGCCAGCAGCCTCGGAACCTATGGCTACACCTTC
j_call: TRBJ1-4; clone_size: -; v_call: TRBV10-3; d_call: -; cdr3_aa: CAISEGGSNEKLFF; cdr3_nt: TGTGCCATCAGTGAGGGGGGGTCGAATGAAAAACTGTTTTTT
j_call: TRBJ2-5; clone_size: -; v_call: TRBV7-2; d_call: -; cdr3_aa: CASSLVRMRAPVETQYF; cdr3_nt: TGTGCCAGCAGCTTAGTTAGGATGCGGGCTCCGGTGGAGACCCAGTACTTC
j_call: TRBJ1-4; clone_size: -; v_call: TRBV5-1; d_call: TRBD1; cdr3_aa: CASSRTGGADEKLFF; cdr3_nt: TGCGCCAGCAGCAGGACAGGGGGCGCGGATGAAAAACTGTTTTTT
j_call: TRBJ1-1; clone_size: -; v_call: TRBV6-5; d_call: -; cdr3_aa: CASSYREGANIGAFF; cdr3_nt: TGTGCCAGCAGTTACAGGGAAGGGGCGAATATAGGGGCTTTCTTT
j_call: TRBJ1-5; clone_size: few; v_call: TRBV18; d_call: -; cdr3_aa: CASSRDNNQPQHF; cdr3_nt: TGTGCCAGCTCACGTGACAACAATCAGCCCCAGCATTTT
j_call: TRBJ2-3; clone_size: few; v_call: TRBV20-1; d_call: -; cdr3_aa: CSARTADTQYF; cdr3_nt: TGCAGTGCCCGGACAGCAGATACGCAGTATTTT
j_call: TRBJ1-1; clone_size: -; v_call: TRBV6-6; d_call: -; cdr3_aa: CASGPPNTEAFF; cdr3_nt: TGTGCCAGCGGGCCGCCGAACACTGAAGCTTTCTTT
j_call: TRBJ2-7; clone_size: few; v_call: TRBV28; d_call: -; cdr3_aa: CASSLPSSSYEQYF; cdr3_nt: TGTGCCAGCAGTTTACCCTCCAGCTCCTACGAGCAGTACTTC
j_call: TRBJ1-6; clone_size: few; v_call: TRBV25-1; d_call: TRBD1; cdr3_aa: CASSGLTGGPYNSPLHF; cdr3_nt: TGTGCCAGCAGTGGACTCACAGGGGGGCCCTATAATTCACCCCTCCACTTT